The 26 T cell receptor beta chains given below trace back to one sample, sequenced in a study of T cell repertoires in cytomegalovirus infection (dated by TCRdb to between 2018 and 2021). Explained via the paper, the treatment or condition label denotes: in vitro stimulation with specific CMV peptide epitopes to enrich CMV-specific T cells. These reads were obtained on an Illumina HiSeq 1500. TCRdb trimmed the raw reads at Q25, called clones with MiXCR and kept productive beta chains. CDR3 protein sequences are deduplicated, and each keeps its most common genes and DNA. Present in this sample are approximately 730,000 distinct CDR3 sequences, 25% to 35% of which were seen just once. Clones ranked in the top ten supply about 12% of the sample. These receptors have no known antigen. The sample here was cultured CD8+ T cells from PBMCs, taken from culture after CMV antigen stimulation. Source of these receptors: a human donor in good health (CMV status not recorded). Some clones in this sample may be carry-over from other donors' samples.

V and J are TRBV7-9 and TRBJ1-2, with D unresolved. V was pared by 8 bases and J by 3 bases, with 13 bases between. The CDR3 is 13 amino acids. The V gene's germline CDR1 is SEHNR and CDR2 FQNEAQ (reference sequence). In DNA, the CDR3 is TGTGCCAGCTGGGGAGGAGCGGACTATGGCTACACCTTC. Its protein is CASWGGADYGYTF.

The rearrangement uses TRBV15 and TRBJ2-5, with D uncertain. Trimming pared 10 bases from V and 5 bases from J, leaving 11 bases between. Germline V gene sequence: CDR1 LNHNV, CDR2 YYDKDF (reference sequence). This CDR3 is built from 11 residues. The CDR3 sequence: CAILTRETQYF. CDR3 bases: TGTGCCATTTTGACCCGGGAGACCCAGTACTTC.

Concerning this clonotype itself: A far larger clone differs by one base, so this is likely a read error. The chain links TRBV24-1 to TRBJ2-5; D is uncertain. The germline V gene has CDR1 KGHDR and CDR2 SFDVKD. The V end was cut by 6 bases, the J end by 4 bases, with 5 bases between. This CDR3 contains 11 residues. CDR3 coding DNA: TGTGCCACCAGTTTTGGAGAGACCCAGTACTTC. It is translated as CATSFGETQYF.

The chain uses TRBV6-2 or TRBV6-3 and TRBJ2-3, with D unclear. This CDR3 has 14 residues. Deletions cut 1 base from V and 1 base from J, with 6 bases between. Germline-derived CDR1 and CDR2 are MNHEY and SVGEGT. The CDR3 region is CASSYWVGTDTQYF. The CDR3 bases are TGTGCCAGCAGTTACTGGGTCGGCACAGATACGCAGTATTTT.

The genes are TRBV19 and TRBJ1-1, with D tentatively TRBD1 (6 bases). The CDR3 length is 15 residues. Germline V gene lookup returns CDR1 LNHDA and CDR2 SQIVND (reference sequence). DNA for the CDR3: TGTGTCGAGACGCAGTACTATGAAGGGGGTGTTAAAGCTTTCTTT. Translated: CVETQYYEGGVKAFF.

In its sample, this clonotype was seen many times. A read error may account for a junction end that differs from germline. The chain employs TRBV7-2 and TRBJ2-7; possible D gene TRBD2, 5 bases. The CDR3 length is 11 residues. Germline V gives CDR1 SGHTA, CDR2 FQGNSA. In DNA form, the CDR3 reads TGTGCCAGCAGCTCGAGGGCCCTCTTCTTCTTC. It yields the protein CASSSRALFFF.

With regard to this clonotype: This sequence may be a read error, since a much larger clone differs from it by one base. The chain links TRBV12-3 or TRBV12-4 to TRBJ1-1; possibly TRBD1 for D (5 bases). The CDR3 contains 15 residues. The CDR3 region has the DNA TGTGCCAGCCTTCCGGTCAGGGACCCGAACTCTGAAGCTTTCTTT. Translation gives CASLPVRDPNSEAFF.

This clonotype has a single count. The CDR3 DNA follows: TGTGCCAGCAGTCCCCTAGCGGGACCGACGAATGAGCAGTTCTTC. It encodes CASSPLAGPTNEQFF. The V gene is TRBV27, the J gene TRBJ2-1; TRBD2 matches 9 bases. Germline CDR1 and CDR2: MNHEY and SMNVEV (reference sequence). This CDR3 comprises 15 residues. Germline trimming cut 5 bases from V and 7 bases from J; bases unmatched to any gene: 9.

The genes are TRBV6-1 and TRBJ2-6; 11 nucleotides align to TRBD2. V lost 10 bases, J lost 0 bases, and 14 bases stayed unmatched. The germline V gene has CDR1 MNHNS and CDR2 SASEGT. CDR3 length equals 19 residues. The CDR3 sequence: CAILILAGGLFSGANVLTF. CDR3 nucleotide sequence: TGTGCCATCCTCATATTAGCGGGGGGGCTTTTCTCTGGGGCCAACGTCCTGACTTTC.

This clonotype has more than one count but fewer than ten. The gene calls are TRBV19 and TRBJ1-1, with D possibly matching TRBD1 (5 bases). The CDR3 runs 12 residues. Between the trimmed V and J ends, which lost 10 bases and 6 bases, there was a span of 15 bases. CDR1 is LNHDA and CDR2 is SQIVND in the germline V gene (reference sequence). The CDR3 sequence is CATLGRDAEAFF. CDR3 nucleotide sequence: TGTGCCACTCTCGGCAGGGATGCTGAAGCTTTCTTT.

This clonotype was found a few times. The chain recombines TRBV2 with TRBJ1-2, with D uncertain. The CDR3 runs 15 residues. V lost 1 base and J 3 bases, leaving 12 bases between the germline ends. From germline, CDR1 is SNHLY and CDR2 FYNNEI. As DNA, the CDR3 is TGTGCCAGCAGTGAAGGGCCGAAATGGGACTATGGCTACACCTTC. It translates to CASSEGPKWDYGYTF.

About this clonotype: A read error may account for a junction end that differs from germline. The chain is built from TRBV4-1 and TRBJ2-2, with D possibly being TRBD1 or TRBD2 (5 bases each). Germline V gene data show CDR1 as MGHRA and CDR2 as YSYEKL. The CDR3 is 14 amino acids. CDR3 region: CASSQGEGTGELFF. The CDR3 DNA sequence: TGTGCCAGCAGCCAGGGAGAGGGGACCGGGGAGCTGTTTTTT.

This clonotype has only a few counts. The chain uses TRBV12-3 or TRBV12-4 and TRBJ2-5, with D maybe TRBD1 (6 bases). V was cut by 3 bases and J by 1 base, with 21 bases left in between. This CDR3 is 18 amino acids long. The DNA for the CDR3 is TGTGCCAGCAGTTTTATGCTACAGGGAAGGTCTGTCCAAGAGACCCAGTACTTC. Its protein product is CASSFMLQGRSVQETQYF.

The chain joins TRBV6-5 to TRBJ1-2, with no clear D. V lost 5 bases and J lost 0, with 10 bases in between. The CDR3 is 14 amino acids. Germline CDR1 and CDR2: MNHEY and SVGAGI. In DNA form, the CDR3 reads TGTGCCAGCAGTCTTAAGCCAGCTAACTATGGCTACACCTTC. Encoded protein: CASSLKPANYGYTF.

The rearrangement links TRBV6-5 to TRBJ1-1; 10 bases fit TRBD1. The CDR3 is made up of 15 amino acids. Germline values: CDR1 MNHEY, CDR2 SVGAGI. The ends lost 2 bases at V and 6 bases at J; junction bases unmatched: 6. In DNA form, the CDR3 reads TGTGCCAGCAGTTACCCGGGACAGGGGAGCCCTGAAGCTTTCTTT. Its translation: CASSYPGQGSPEAFF.

This clonotype has a handful of counts. The chain recombines TRBV25-1 with TRBJ1-6; D remains unclear. The germline V and J ends were trimmed by 6 bases and 5 bases, with 11 bases remaining between them. Germline CDR1 and CDR2: MGHDK and SYGVNS. The CDR3 is made up of 14 amino acids. The CDR3 spells CASSAFGDNSPLHF. Here the CDR3 DNA reads TGTGCCAGCAGCGCCTTTGGGGATAATTCACCCCTCCACTTT.

There are many counts of this clonotype. This rearrangement joins TRBV12-3 or TRBV12-4 to TRBJ2-1; the D is unclear. The CDR3 runs to 15 residues. The germline V and J ends were trimmed by 2 bases and 2 bases, with 10 bases remaining between them. The chain's CDR3 is CASSLYASPYNEQFF. The CDR3 nucleotides read TGTGCCAGCAGTTTATACGCCAGTCCCTACAATGAGCAGTTCTTC.

The V call is TRBV5-8, the J call TRBJ1-1, with a tentative D call TRBD1 (5 bases). The germline V gene has CDR1 SGHTS and CDR2 YDEGEE. CDR3 length: 14 residues. The V gene lost 9 bases and the J gene lost 1 base, with 16 bases spanning the gap. Written as DNA, the CDR3 is TGTGCCACCCGCCAGGGCGTTGCGAACACTGAAGCTTTCTTT. Translated, it gives CATRQGVANTEAFF.

This clonotype was seen a few times. The rearrangement uses TRBV7-9 and TRBJ1-1; weak D call: TRBD1 (6 bases). Germline CDR1 and CDR2: SEHNR and FQNEAQ (reference sequence). The CDR3 spans 12 residues. Trimming took off 5 bases at V and 8 bases at J, with 12 bases between the two ends. CDR3 bases: TGTGCCAGCAGCCAGCAGGGGATAGAAGCTTTCTTT. Protein product: CASSQQGIEAFF.

CDR3 sequence (DNA): TGTGCCAGTAGTATCTACAGACAGGGTCCATACAATGAGCAGTTCTTC. Translation: CASSIYRQGPYNEQFF. This rearrangement joins TRBV19 to TRBJ2-1; 7 nucleotides line up with TRBD1. CDR1 and CDR2 from the germline V gene are LNHDA and SQIVND (reference sequence). V gave up 3 bases and J gave up 4 bases; unmatched junction bases: 9. The CDR3 is made up of 16 amino acids.

V is TRBV5-5 and J is TRBJ2-1; 10 positions match TRBD1. The CDR3 is 15 residues long. J was trimmed by 0 bases and V by 5 bases; bases with no gene match: 2. Germline V gene data show CDR1 as SGHKS and CDR2 as YYEKEE (reference sequence). CDR3 sequence: CASRGTGVSYNEQFF. The CDR3 DNA follows: TGTGCCAGCAGAGGGACAGGGGTCTCCTACAATGAGCAGTTCTTC.

The rearrangement links TRBV7-9 to TRBJ2-5; maybe TRBD1 (6 bases). Germline V gene data show CDR1 as SEHNR and CDR2 as FQNEAQ (reference sequence). This CDR3 is built from 14 residues. Trimming left V 6 bases short and J 2 bases short, with 13 bases between. The CDR3 loop reads CASRSGVGQETQYF. CDR3 bases: TGTGCCAGCAGATCAGGGGTGGGACAAGAGACCCAGTACTTC. The full variable domain, its missing parts supplied by reference TRBV7-9 and TRBJ2-5, is DTGVSQNPRHKITKRGQNVTFRCDPISEHNRLYWYRQTLGQGPEFLTYFQNEAQLEKSRLLSDRFSAERPKGSFSTLEIQRTEQGDSAMYLCASRSGVGQETQYFGPGTRLLVL.

The V and J genes are TRBV4-1 and TRBJ2-1; maybe TRBD2 (5 bases). The germline V gene encodes CDR1 MGHRA and CDR2 YSYEKL. This CDR3 has 14 residues. Trimming pared 1 base from V and 8 bases from J, leaving 12 bases between. CDR3 in DNA: TGCGCCAGCAGCCAAGCGCTAGCAGAGGATGAGCAGTTCTTC. Amino acid sequence: CASSQALAEDEQFF.

The chain uses TRBV5-6 and TRBJ2-1, with 9 bases that match TRBD1. V shed 4 bases and J 10 bases; nucleotides not matched to a gene: 15. This CDR3 is 16 amino acids long. Germline V gene sequence: CDR1 SGHDT, CDR2 YYEEEE. The CDR3 reads CASSEFRDRVLLEQFF. CDR3 DNA: TGTGCCAGCAGCGAGTTCCGGGACAGGGTACTCTTGGAGCAGTTCTTC. The complete variable domain, with remaining parts taken from reference TRBV5-6 and TRBJ2-1, reads DAGVTQSPTHLIKTRGQQVTLRCSPKSGHDTVSWYQQALGQGPQFIFQYYEEEERQRGNFPDRFSGHQFPNYSSELNVNALLLGDSALYLCASSEFRDRVLLEQFFGPGTRLTVL.

In this sample, this clonotype turned up a few times. The chain links TRBV6-6 to TRBJ1-1; the match to TRBD1 covers 7 bases. Looked up from germline, CDR1 is MNHNY and CDR2 is SVGAGI (reference sequence). The CDR3 consists of 13 residues. V lost 7 bases to trimming and J lost 5 bases; unmatched junction nucleotides: 7. In nucleotides, the CDR3 is TGTGCCAGCATTTCACAGGGGAGGACTGAAGCTTTCTTT. This sequence encodes CASISQGRTEAFF.

The J gene is TRBJ2-7, the V gene TRBV18; TRBD2 might be the D (6 bases). Trimming cost V 2 bases and J 4 bases, with 15 bases left between them. This CDR3 has 15 residues. The V gene's germline CDR1 is KGHSH and CDR2 LQKENI. As DNA, the CDR3 is TGTGCCAGCTCACCAAGTGGGTTGCGGGAATACGAGCAGTACGTC. It codes for CASSPSGLREYEQYV.